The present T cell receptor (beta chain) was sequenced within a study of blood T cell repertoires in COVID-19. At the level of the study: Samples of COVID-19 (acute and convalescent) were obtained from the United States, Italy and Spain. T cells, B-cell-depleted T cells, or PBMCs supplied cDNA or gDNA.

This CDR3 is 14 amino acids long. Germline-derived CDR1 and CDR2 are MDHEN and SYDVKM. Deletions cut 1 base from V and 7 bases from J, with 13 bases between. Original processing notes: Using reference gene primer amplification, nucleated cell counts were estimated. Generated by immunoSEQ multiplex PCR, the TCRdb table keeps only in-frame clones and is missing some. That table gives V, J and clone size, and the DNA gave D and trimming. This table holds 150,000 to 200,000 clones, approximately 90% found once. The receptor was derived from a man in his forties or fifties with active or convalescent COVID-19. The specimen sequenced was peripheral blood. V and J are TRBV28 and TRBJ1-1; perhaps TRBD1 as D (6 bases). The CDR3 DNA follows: TGTGCCAGCAGTTTATCCGGGACACGCCTTGAAGCTTTCTTT. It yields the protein CASSLSGTRLEAFF.